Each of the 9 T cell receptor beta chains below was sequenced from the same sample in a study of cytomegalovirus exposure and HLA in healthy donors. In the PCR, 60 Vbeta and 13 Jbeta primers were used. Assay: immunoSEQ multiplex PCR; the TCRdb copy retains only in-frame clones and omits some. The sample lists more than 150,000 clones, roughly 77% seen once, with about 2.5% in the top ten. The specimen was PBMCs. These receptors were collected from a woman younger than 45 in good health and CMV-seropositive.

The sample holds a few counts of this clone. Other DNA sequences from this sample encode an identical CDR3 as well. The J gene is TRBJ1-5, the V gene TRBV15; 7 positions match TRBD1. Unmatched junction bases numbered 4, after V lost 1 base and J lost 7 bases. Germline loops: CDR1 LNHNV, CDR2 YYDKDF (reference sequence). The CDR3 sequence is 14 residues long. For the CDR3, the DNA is TGTGCCACCAGCAGAGGAGGGGGCGGGCAGCCCCAGCATTTT. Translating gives CATSRGGGGQPQHF.

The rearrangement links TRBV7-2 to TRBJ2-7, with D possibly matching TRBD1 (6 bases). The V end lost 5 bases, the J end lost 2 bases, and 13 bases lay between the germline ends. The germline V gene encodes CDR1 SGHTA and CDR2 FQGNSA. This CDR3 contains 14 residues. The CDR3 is CASSLRTVTYEQYF. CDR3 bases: TGTGCCAGCAGCCTCCGGACAGTCACCTACGAGCAGTACTTC.

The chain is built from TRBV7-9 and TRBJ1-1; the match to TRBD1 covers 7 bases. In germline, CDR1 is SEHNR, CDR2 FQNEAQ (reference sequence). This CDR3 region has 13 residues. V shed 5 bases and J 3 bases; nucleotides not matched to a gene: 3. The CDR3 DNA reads TGTGCCAGCAGCCTTCAGGGGGACACTGAAGCTTTCTTT. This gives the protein CASSLQGDTEAFF.

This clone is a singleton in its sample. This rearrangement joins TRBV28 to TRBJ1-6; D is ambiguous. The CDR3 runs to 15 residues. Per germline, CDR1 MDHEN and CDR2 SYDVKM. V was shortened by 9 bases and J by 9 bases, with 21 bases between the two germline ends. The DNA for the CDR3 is TGTGCCAGTCATCCCGGTGGGAGGGCAGGTTCACCCCTCCACTTT. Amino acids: CASHPGGRAGSPLHF.

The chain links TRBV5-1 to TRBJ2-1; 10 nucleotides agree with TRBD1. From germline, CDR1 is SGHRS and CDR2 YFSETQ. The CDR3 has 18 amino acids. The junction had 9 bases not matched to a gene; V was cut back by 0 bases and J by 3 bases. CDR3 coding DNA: TGCGCCAGCAGCTTGGTCCCGACAGGGGGCCATAACTACAATGAGCAGTTCTTC. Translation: CASSLVPTGGHNYNEQFF.

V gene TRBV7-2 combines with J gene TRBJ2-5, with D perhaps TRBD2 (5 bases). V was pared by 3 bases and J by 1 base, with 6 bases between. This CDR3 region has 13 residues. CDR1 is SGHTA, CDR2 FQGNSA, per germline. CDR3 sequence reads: CASSFGVQETQYF. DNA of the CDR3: TGTGCCAGCAGCTTCGGGGTCCAAGAGACCCAGTACTTC.

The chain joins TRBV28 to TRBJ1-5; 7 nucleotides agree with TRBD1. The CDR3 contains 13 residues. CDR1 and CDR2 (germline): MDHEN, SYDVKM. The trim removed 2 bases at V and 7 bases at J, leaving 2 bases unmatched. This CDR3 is CASSLNRGQPQHF. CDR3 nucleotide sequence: TGTGCCAGCAGTTTAAACAGGGGCCAGCCCCAGCATTTT.

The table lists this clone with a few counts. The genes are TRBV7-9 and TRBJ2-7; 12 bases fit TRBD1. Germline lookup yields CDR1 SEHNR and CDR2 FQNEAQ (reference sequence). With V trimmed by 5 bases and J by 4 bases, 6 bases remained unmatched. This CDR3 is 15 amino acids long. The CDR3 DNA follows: TGTGCCAGCAGCGGGGGACAGGGGGCCTCTTACGAGCAGTACTTC. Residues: CASSGGQGASYEQYF.

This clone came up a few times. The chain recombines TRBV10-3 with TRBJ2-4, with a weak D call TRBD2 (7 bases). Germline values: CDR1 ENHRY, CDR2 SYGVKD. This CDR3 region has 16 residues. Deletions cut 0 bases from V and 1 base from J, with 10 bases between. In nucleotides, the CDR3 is TGTGCCATCAGTGAGTCGGGGGGGCCGGCCAAAAACATTCAGTACTTC. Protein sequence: CAISESGGPAKNIQYF.